Shown below are 17 T cell receptor beta chains from a single sample sequenced in a study of tumor-infiltrating lymphocytes in primary liver carcinoma. Blood RNA was derived from unsorted whole blood, and germline DNA was extracted too. Starting from 500 ng of total RNA, TCR beta cDNA was produced with a primer in the constant region. Investigators got TCR beta libraries out of three nested multiplex PCR rounds, done with slightly modified ARM-PCR. Primers for the first two PCR rounds were TRBV1-TRBV30 forward primers and a C-beta reverse primer (around 11 cycles per round). TCRdb processed the multiplex PCR reads anew with MiXCR; each CDR3 protein has one entry. The repertoire has fewer than 400,000 distinct CDR3 sequences, less than 75% of them found once; the top ten carry roughly 9%. Sequencing input: peripheral blood. These receptors were obtained from a man aged 35 to 55 with primary liver carcinoma and hepatitis B virus infection.

About this clonotype: A read error may produce the germline difference seen at one junction end. The chain links TRBV6-5 to TRBJ2-7, with TRBD1 matching 9 bases. CDR1 MNHEY and CDR2 SVGAGI come from the germline V gene. The CDR3 contains 15 residues. The CDR3 DNA follows: TGTGCTAGCAGTCGTACAGGGGGCGCTTCCTACGAGCCGTACTTC. Translation gives CASSRTGGASYEPYF.

Comment on this clonotype: A read error may produce the germline difference seen at one junction end. The rearrangement joins TRBV5-1 to TRBJ2-4, with D perhaps matching TRBD1 (5 bases). The V gene's germline CDR1 is SGHRS and CDR2 YFSETQ. The CDR3 sequence is 15 residues long. CDR3 sequence reads: CASSLGGLAQNIQYF. In nucleotides, the CDR3 is TGCGCCAGCAGCTTGGGGGGCTTGGCCCAAAACATTCAATACTTC.

This chain joins TRBV6-1 and TRBJ1-1, with D unclear. Germline CDR1 MNHNS, CDR2 SASEGT. The CDR3 length is 14 residues. Deletions cut 1 base from V and 3 bases from J, with 9 bases between. The CDR3, as DNA: TGTGCCAGCAGTGAAGGAACCCTGGACACTGAAGCTTTCTTT. It yields the protein CASSEGTLDTEAFF.

Ten or more counts support this clonotype. A much larger clone sits a single nucleotide away, making a read error possible. This rearrangement joins TRBV11-1 to TRBJ2-1, with D unresolved. Germline lookup yields CDR1 SGHAT and CDR2 FQDESV (reference sequence). The CDR3 spans 12 residues. CDR3 protein: CASSLDSNEQLF. CDR3 nucleotide sequence: TGTGCCAGCAGCTTAGACAGCAATGAGCAGCTCTTC.

On this clonotype: Just one base apart from a much larger clone, this may be a read error. V is TRBV6-2 or TRBV6-3 and J is TRBJ2-1; 9 nucleotides agree with TRBD2. Germline lookup yields CDR1 MNHEY and CDR2 SVGEGT. CDR3 length equals 13 residues. CDR3 amino acids: CASNPNSGSRYIF. The CDR3 bases are TGTGCCAGCAATCCGAATAGCGGGAGCCGATATATCTTC.

The chain employs TRBV10-3 and TRBJ1-1; 12 bases agree with TRBD1. The CDR3 has 17 residues. The J segment lost 4 bases and the V segment lost 6 bases, leaving 12 bases of the junction unmatched. Germline CDR1 is ENHRY and CDR2 is SYGVKD. Written as DNA, the CDR3 is TGTGCCATCAGCCCCCCGAGGGACAGGGGGCGCGTCACTGAAGCTTTCTTT. Translated: CAISPPRDRGRVTEAFF.

A note on this clonotype: At one of its ends the junction is not consistent with the germline gene, which may arise from a read error. This chain links TRBV6-5 with TRBJ2-5; D ambiguous. CDR1 and CDR2 from the germline V gene are MNHEY and SVGAGI. The CDR3 covers 13 residues. CDR3 sequence: CASSYTNQETQHF. The DNA for the CDR3 is TGTGCCAGCAGTTACACTAACCAAGAGACCCAGCACTTC.

This clonotype was counted a single time. The chain is built from TRBV4-3 and TRBJ1-3; D is uncertain. V was pared by 0 bases and J by 0 bases, with 9 bases between. The CDR3 loop spans 16 amino acids. The germline CDR1 and CDR2 sequences are LGHNA and YSLEER. The CDR3 bases are TGCGCCAGCAGCCAAGATCATCCGGTCTCTGGAAACACCATATATTTT. Translation: CASSQDHPVSGNTIYF.

As to this clonotype: The CDR3 ends on some other residue instead of the conserved phenylalanine or tryptophan, so this is likely a read error. The V and J genes are TRBV11-3 and TRBJ2-3; D gene uncertain. The DNA end favors TRBJ1-5, so the J call may be wrong. This CDR3 comprises 15 residues. Germline CDR1 reads SGHNT; CDR2 reads YENEEA. The CDR3 sequence is CASSPGSGSRDTQHS. The CDR3, as DNA: TGTGCCAGCAGCCCCGGGAGTGGGTCCAGAGATACGCAGCATTCT.

Worth noting for this clonotype: At one of its ends the junction is not consistent with the germline gene, which may arise from a read error. The J gene is TRBJ1-1, the V gene TRBV29-1, with a possible D match to TRBD1 (6 bases). The CDR3 has 12 amino acids. The germline V gene has CDR1 SQVTM and CDR2 ANQGSEA. The CDR3 here is CSPIGQRTEAFF. The CDR3, as DNA: TGCAGCCCCATCGGACAGAGGACTGAAGCATTCTTT.

Comments on this clonotype: At one of its ends the junction is not consistent with the germline gene, which may arise from a read error. The CDR3 nucleotides read TGTGCCAGAAGCAGGTACTCCTACGATCAGTACTTC. Translated, it gives CARSRYSYDQYF. This chain connects TRBV11-2 to TRBJ2-7; D not resolved. CDR3 length equals 12 residues. Germline CDR1 reads SGHAT; CDR2 reads FQNNGV.

This chain uses TRBV5-1 with TRBJ2-7; the D is unclear. With 6 bases removed from V and 4 bases from J, the gap between germline ends came to 20 bases. The CDR3 sequence is 15 residues long. Germline CDR1 SGHRS, CDR2 YFSETQ. The CDR3 nucleotides are TGCGCCAGCATCCAGTCTCCTAGTGCCGAATACGAGCAGTACTTC. Translation gives CASIQSPSAEYEQYF.

The J gene is TRBJ2-1, the V gene TRBV7-8; D is possibly TRBD1 (6 bases). The CDR3 has 14 amino acids. Germline V gene lookup returns CDR1 SGHVS and CDR2 FQNEAQ. The V end was cut by 5 bases, the J end by 4 bases, with 12 bases between. CDR3 bases: TGTGCCAGCAGCAACCTCAGGGGATACAATGAGCAGTTCTTC. Protein product: CASSNLRGYNEQFF.

This clonotype was seen a handful of times. The chain links TRBV6-5 to TRBJ1-3; no clear D. This CDR3 contains 13 residues. V lost 0 bases and J 3 bases, leaving 3 bases between the germline ends. Germline CDR1 MNHEY, CDR2 SVGAGI. CDR3 region: CASSYSVGNTIYF. The CDR3 bases are TGTGCCAGCAGTTACTCAGTTGGAAACACCATATATTTT.

This clonotype has just a few counts. The chain has TRBV11-2 and TRBJ2-5, with D uncertain. CDR1 is SGHAT, CDR2 FQNNGV, per germline. V was clipped by 3 bases and J by 13 bases, with 15 bases between them. The CDR3 runs 12 residues. The CDR3 spells CASSLSRETRYF. DNA of the CDR3: TGTGCCAGCAGCTTGAGTCGAGAGACTCGGTACTTC.

The table lists this clonotype with a few counts. The chain employs TRBV10-2 and TRBJ2-3; tentatively, D is TRBD2 (6 bases). Germline CDR1 reads WSHSY; CDR2 reads SAAADI. CDR3 length: 13 residues. Trimming shortened V by 2 bases and J by 6 bases, and 9 bases separated the two germline ends. The CDR3 coding sequence is TGCGCCAGCAGTGAGGCAGGGAGGGATACGCAGTATTTT. This gives the protein CASSEAGRDTQYF.

This clonotype was counted at least ten times. The rearrangement links TRBV12-3 or TRBV12-4 to TRBJ1-3, with D unclear. The CDR3 is 15 amino acids. The germline V and J ends were trimmed by 1 base and 4 bases, with 11 bases remaining between them. The CDR3, as DNA: TGTGCCAGCAGTTTAGGGATACGTACAGGAAACACCATATATTTT. Its protein product is CASSLGIRTGNTIYF.